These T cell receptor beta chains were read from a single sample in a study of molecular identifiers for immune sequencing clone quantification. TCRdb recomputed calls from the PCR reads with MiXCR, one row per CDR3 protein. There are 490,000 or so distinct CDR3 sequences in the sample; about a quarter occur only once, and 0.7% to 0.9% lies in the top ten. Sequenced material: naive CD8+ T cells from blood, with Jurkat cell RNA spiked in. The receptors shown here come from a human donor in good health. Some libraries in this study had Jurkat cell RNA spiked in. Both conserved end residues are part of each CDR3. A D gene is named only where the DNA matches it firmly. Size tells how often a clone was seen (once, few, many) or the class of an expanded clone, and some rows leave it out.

cdr3_aa: CASRPGLSLGTGELFF; cdr3_nt: TGTGCCAGCAGGCCGGGACTGTCGTTGGGCACCGGGGAGCTGTTTTTT; j_call: TRBJ2-2; clone_size: few; d_call: .; v_call: TRBV2
cdr3_aa: CASSYARAKMNTEAFF; cdr3_nt: TGTGCCAGCAGTTACGCCAGGGCGAAAATGAACACTGAAGCTTTCTTT; j_call: TRBJ1-1; clone_size: .; d_call: .; v_call: TRBV6-2/TRBV6-3
cdr3_aa: CASSYSIGVQAFF; cdr3_nt: TGTGCCAGCAGTTACTCGATAGGGGTACAAGCTTTCTTT; j_call: TRBJ1-1; clone_size: few; d_call: .; v_call: TRBV6-5
cdr3_aa: CASSQDFGNEQFF; cdr3_nt: TGCGCCAGCAGCCAAGATTTTGGGAATGAGCAGTTCTTC; j_call: TRBJ2-1; clone_size: few; d_call: .; v_call: TRBV4-3
cdr3_aa: CASSPASGGYNAQFF; cdr3_nt: TGTGCCAGCAGCCCTGCTAGCGGGGGGTACAATGCGCAGTTCTTC; j_call: TRBJ2-1; clone_size: .; d_call: TRBD2; v_call: TRBV7-9
cdr3_aa: CASKQDYSGANVLTF; cdr3_nt: TGTGCCAGCAAACAGGACTACTCTGGGGCCAACGTCCTGACTTTC; j_call: TRBJ2-6; clone_size: .; d_call: .; v_call: TRBV5-3
cdr3_aa: CASSSYGAQETQYF; cdr3_nt: TGTGCCAGCAGCTCTTATGGTGCCCAAGAGACCCAGTACTTC; j_call: TRBJ2-5; clone_size: many; d_call: .; v_call: TRBV7-6
cdr3_aa: CASPTGGQGPADTQYF; cdr3_nt: TGCGCCAGCCCAACCGGGGGACAGGGGCCCGCAGATACGCAGTATTTT; j_call: TRBJ2-3; clone_size: .; d_call: TRBD1; v_call: TRBV5-1
cdr3_aa: CASQLFLNYQETQYF; cdr3_nt: TGTGCCAGCCAACTATTTCTTAACTACCAAGAGACCCAGTACTTC; j_call: TRBJ2-5; clone_size: once; d_call: .; v_call: TRBV6-5
cdr3_aa: CASSSRYSVNSNQPQHF; cdr3_nt: TGTGCCAGCAGTTCACGATACAGCGTCAATAGCAATCAGCCCCAGCATTTT; j_call: TRBJ1-5; clone_size: few; d_call: .; v_call: TRBV28
cdr3_aa: CASSLGVLLSTDTQYF; cdr3_nt: TGCGCCAGCAGCTTGGGAGTACTCTTGAGCACAGATACGCAGTATTTT; j_call: TRBJ2-3; clone_size: many; d_call: .; v_call: TRBV5-1
cdr3_aa: CASSLPPGQGAYEQYF; cdr3_nt: TGTGCCAGCAGCTTGCCACCTGGGCAGGGGGCATACGAGCAGTACTTC; j_call: TRBJ2-7; clone_size: few; d_call: TRBD1; v_call: TRBV5-4
cdr3_aa: CASSPWGKDVILPQHF; cdr3_nt: TGTGCCAGCAGCCCCTGGGGCAAGGACGTTATATTGCCCCAGCATTTT; j_call: TRBJ1-5; clone_size: .; d_call: .; v_call: TRBV7-8
cdr3_aa: CASSQRKTENSYEQYF; cdr3_nt: TGCGCCAGCAGCCAAAGGAAGACAGAAAACTCCTACGAGCAGTACTTC; j_call: TRBJ2-7; clone_size: few; d_call: .; v_call: TRBV4-1
cdr3_aa: CASSLNTGMADTQYF; cdr3_nt: TGTGCCAGCAGTTTAAATACAGGGATGGCAGATACGCAGTATTTT; j_call: TRBJ2-3; clone_size: few; d_call: .; v_call: TRBV27
cdr3_aa: CASSPMNTEAFF; cdr3_nt: TGTGCCAGCAGCCCCATGAACACTGAAGCTTTCTTT; j_call: TRBJ1-1; clone_size: many; d_call: .; v_call: TRBV7-2
cdr3_aa: CASGPLGSNQPQHF; cdr3_nt: TGTGCCAGCGGGCCCCTGGGTAGCAATCAGCCCCAGCATTTT; j_call: TRBJ1-5; clone_size: few; d_call: .; v_call: TRBV6-2/TRBV6-3
cdr3_aa: CASSSSDPPNEKLFF; cdr3_nt: TGTGCCAGCAGCTCTTCCGATCCACCTAATGAAAAACTGTTTTTT; j_call: TRBJ1-4; clone_size: few; d_call: .; v_call: TRBV7-2
cdr3_aa: CSARAPFSGGHYEQYF; cdr3_nt: TGCAGTGCTCGAGCCCCCTTTAGCGGGGGTCACTACGAGCAGTACTTC; j_call: TRBJ2-7; clone_size: many; d_call: TRBD2; v_call: TRBV20-1
cdr3_aa: CATSRVRGDEKLFF; cdr3_nt: TGTGCCACCAGCAGGGTCAGGGGAGATGAAAAACTGTTTTTT; j_call: TRBJ1-4; clone_size: few; d_call: .; v_call: TRBV15
cdr3_aa: CASSLVGDGYGYTF; cdr3_nt: TGTGCCAGCAGCTTAGTCGGGGACGGCTATGGCTACACCTTC; j_call: TRBJ1-2; clone_size: .; d_call: .; v_call: TRBV7-9
cdr3_aa: CASSQDRAVSSYEQYF; cdr3_nt: TGCGCCAGCAGCCAAGATCGGGCGGTGAGCTCCTACGAGCAGTACTTC; j_call: TRBJ2-7; clone_size: .; d_call: .; v_call: TRBV4-3
cdr3_aa: CAVYGEEDTQYF; cdr3_nt: TGTGCCGTCTACGGGGAGGAAGATACGCAGTATTTT; j_call: TRBJ2-3; clone_size: few; d_call: .; v_call: TRBV24-1
cdr3_aa: CASSYFIAGGPLDEQFF; cdr3_nt: TGTGCCAGCAGTTACTTCATCGCGGGGGGGCCTTTGGATGAGCAGTTCTTC; j_call: TRBJ2-1; clone_size: few; d_call: TRBD2; v_call: TRBV6-2/TRBV6-3
cdr3_aa: CSAREGFSSSYEQYF; cdr3_nt: TGCAGTGCTAGGGAGGGATTCAGTTCCTCCTACGAGCAGTACTTC; j_call: TRBJ2-7; clone_size: many; d_call: .; v_call: TRBV20-1
cdr3_aa: CASGSDIGGRETQYF; cdr3_nt: TGTGCTAGTGGTTCCGATATAGGGGGACGAGAGACCCAGTACTTC; j_call: TRBJ2-5; clone_size: many; d_call: .; v_call: TRBV12-5
cdr3_aa: CSAKTESSYNSPLHF; cdr3_nt: TGCAGTGCCAAGACAGAGAGCTCCTATAATTCACCCCTCCACTTT; j_call: TRBJ1-6; clone_size: many; d_call: .; v_call: TRBV20-1
cdr3_aa: CASSESDRANQPQHF; cdr3_nt: TGCGCCAGCAGTGAGTCAGACAGGGCGAATCAGCCCCAGCATTTT; j_call: TRBJ1-5; clone_size: many; d_call: TRBD1; v_call: TRBV10-2
cdr3_aa: CSVESSGGIDEQYF; cdr3_nt: TGCAGCGTTGAATCTAGCGGGGGGATCGACGAGCAGTACTTC; j_call: TRBJ2-7; clone_size: .; d_call: TRBD2; v_call: TRBV29-1
cdr3_aa: CASSWSASYEQYF; cdr3_nt: TGTGCCAGTTCATGGTCAGCAAGCTACGAGCAGTACTTC; j_call: TRBJ2-7; clone_size: .; d_call: .; v_call: TRBV27
cdr3_aa: CASSQGRQVAYEQYF; cdr3_nt: TGCGCCAGCAGCCAGGGCCGACAGGTAGCCTACGAGCAGTACTTC; j_call: TRBJ2-7; clone_size: few; d_call: .; v_call: TRBV4-3
cdr3_aa: CASSYVSNTEAFF; cdr3_nt: TGTGCCAGCAGTTACGTCTCGAACACTGAAGCTTTCTTT; j_call: TRBJ1-1; clone_size: .; d_call: .; v_call: TRBV6-2/TRBV6-3
cdr3_aa: CASSIGRWADSPLHF; cdr3_nt: TGTGCCAGTAGTATTGGGCGCTGGGCTGATTCACCCCTCCACTTT; j_call: TRBJ1-6; clone_size: .; d_call: .; v_call: TRBV19
cdr3_aa: CSVLQVVQYF; cdr3_nt: TGCAGCGTCCTCCAGGTAGTGCAGTACTTC; j_call: TRBJ2-7; clone_size: .; d_call: .; v_call: TRBV29-1
cdr3_aa: CASSQAPMATYEQYF; cdr3_nt: TGTGCCAGCAGCCAGGCCCCCATGGCCACCTACGAGCAGTACTTC; j_call: TRBJ2-7; clone_size: .; d_call: .; v_call: TRBV14
cdr3_aa: CASTNRGSNQPQHF; cdr3_nt: TGTGCCAGCACTAACAGGGGTAGCAATCAGCCCCAGCATTTT; j_call: TRBJ1-5; clone_size: many; d_call: TRBD1; v_call: TRBV27
cdr3_aa: CASSLDRASLYNSPLHF; cdr3_nt: TGTGCCAGCAGTTTGGACAGGGCGTCGCTCTATAATTCACCCCTCCACTTT; j_call: TRBJ1-6; clone_size: .; d_call: TRBD1; v_call: TRBV27
cdr3_aa: CSVEDGEPPVVEQYF; cdr3_nt: TGCAGCGTTGAAGATGGGGAGCCCCCGGTGGTCGAGCAGTACTTC; j_call: TRBJ2-7; clone_size: many; d_call: .; v_call: TRBV29-1
cdr3_aa: CASSTAGTGGTEAFF; cdr3_nt: TGTGCGTCGTCCACCGCCGGGACAGGGGGCACTGAAGCTTTCTTT; j_call: TRBJ1-1; clone_size: few; d_call: TRBD1; v_call: TRBV19
cdr3_aa: CASSLNQGVVFEKLFF; cdr3_nt: TGTGCCAGCAGTTTAAACCAGGGGGTCGTTTTTGAAAAACTGTTTTTT; j_call: TRBJ1-4; clone_size: .; d_call: TRBD1; v_call: TRBV12-3/TRBV12-4
cdr3_aa: CASSLTNQETQYF; cdr3_nt: TGTGCCAGCAGTTTAACCAACCAAGAGACCCAGTACTTC; j_call: TRBJ2-5; clone_size: few; d_call: .; v_call: TRBV27